This T cell receptor beta chain was documented in a study of patients and donors after allogeneic stem cell transplantation. CDR1 is SGHVS and CDR2 is FQNEAQ in the germline V gene. Trimming cost V 5 bases and J 5 bases; bases outside gene matches: 8. This CDR3 spans 14 amino acids. One entry per CDR3 protein, called by TCRdb with MiXCR from the RT-PCR reads. The table has about 960,000 distinct CDR3 sequences, roughly 18% seen once. This clonotype was seen only a few times. The sequence was obtained from a human donor who was either an allogeneic HSCT recipient or a stem cell or donor lymphocyte infusion donor (not recorded which). It is not recorded whose cells these are; they may come from a transplant donor. The sample comprised blood, either unsorted or a sorted T cell fraction (not recorded which). This rearrangement joins TRBV7-8 to TRBJ2-7; 8 positions agree with TRBD1. Written as DNA, the CDR3 is TGTGCCAGCAGCACAAGGACAGGGTGGGACGAGCAGTACTTC. The encoded protein is CASSTRTGWDEQYF.